This T cell receptor beta chain is drawn from a study of T cells in localized non-small cell lung cancer. TCRdb's copy holds only in-frame clones and misses some; the assay was immunoSEQ multiplex PCR. The sample consists of some 130,000 clones, around 89% of them appearing once. Whole-study findings and limits: Adjacent lung tissue had a median approximately 61 of the top 100 clones found in the tumor.

A word on this clone: Its matching antigen is unknown.

J gave up 4 bases and V 0 bases, and 6 bases lay outside the gene matches. The CDR3 extends over 17 amino acids. Germline CDR1 GTSNPN, CDR2 SVGIG (reference sequence). The sample here was peripheral blood, taken before any cancer treatment. The gene calls are TRBV30 and TRBJ2-3; TRBD2 matches 14 bases. This TCR came from a female donor aged 60 or older with stage I lung adenocarcinoma. CDR3 sequence: CAWSVPRLAGGADTQYF. In DNA, the CDR3 is TGTGCCTGGAGTGTACCCCGACTAGCGGGAGGGGCAGATACGCAGTATTTT.